The sequence of this T cell receptor beta chain was determined in a study of blood T cell repertoires in COVID-19 (dated by TCRdb to the early 2020s). Context from the whole study: The collaborator samples originated in the United States, Italy and Spain and spanned the acute and convalescent phases of COVID-19. The material from the prospective study consisted of cDNA or gDNA derived from T cells, B-cell-depleted T cells, or PBMCs. The dataset comprised deeply sampled blood TCRbeta repertoires from subjects exposed to, actively infected with, or recovered from COVID-19. The repertoires were released in a freely available public database meant as a resource for research on the immune response to SARS-CoV-2. Samples came from the ongoing ImmuneRACE study (first 160 participants) plus 1,254 subjects from 6 global collaborators. Sample metadata almost always included a de-identified subject ID, COVID-19 status, age in years and sex. HLA class I and class II types, where available, came from metadata supplied by the sample provider rather than from assay-based typing.

Study-level results and caveats: The quantity of clinical and demographic metadata differed by source and by participant and was supplied without curation.

Concerning this clone itself: No cognate antigen has been identified for it. Qualities for individual bases were not recorded, and no much larger clone is one base off.

Whole blood was collected in K2EDTA tubes by collaborating institutions according to the institutions' own protocols. For TCRbeta analysis, collaborators shipped samples as frozen whole blood, isolated PBMCs, or DNA extracted from either of those sample types. The germline V end is reduced by 5 bases and the J end by 5 bases; junction bases left unmatched: 3. The CDR3 holds 12 amino acids from the cysteine to the phenylalanine. The CDR3 DNA has 36 bases and is translated from base 1. Looking up the germline V gene (reference sequence) yields CDR1 GTSNPN and CDR2 SVGIG. The immunoSEQ Assay, a bias-controlled multiplex PCR, was used to amplify TCRbeta CDR3 regions from genomic DNA. Per the original workflow: The number of nucleated cells in each sample was estimated by amplification of reference gene primers within the assay. To quantify the absolute abundance of each unique TCRbeta CDR3 rearrangement, sequence reads were collapsed and filtered. For each sample, productive Simpson clonality was calculated as the square root of Simpson's diversity index over productive rearrangements. TCRdb provides this immuneACCESS table in a form limited to in-frame rearrangements. Some clones are lacking; in checked studies, under half of them reflect an unresolved V gene, and why the rest are absent is not known. V, J and clone size derive from that table, while D and trimming were established from the DNA sequence. The sample table contains about 190,000 clones; only one count was recorded for about nine tenths of them. About 2.1% of the sample belongs to the ten largest clones.

Sequenced sample: peripheral blood. Rearrangement joined TRBV30 to TRBJ1-5, with 7 middle bases fitting TRBD1. The sequence was obtained from a man in his 70s with active or convalescent COVID-19. This receptor carries the CDR3 CAWGDRDQPQHF. The DNA sequence is as follows: TGTGCCTGGGGAGACAGGGATCAGCCCCAGCATTTT.